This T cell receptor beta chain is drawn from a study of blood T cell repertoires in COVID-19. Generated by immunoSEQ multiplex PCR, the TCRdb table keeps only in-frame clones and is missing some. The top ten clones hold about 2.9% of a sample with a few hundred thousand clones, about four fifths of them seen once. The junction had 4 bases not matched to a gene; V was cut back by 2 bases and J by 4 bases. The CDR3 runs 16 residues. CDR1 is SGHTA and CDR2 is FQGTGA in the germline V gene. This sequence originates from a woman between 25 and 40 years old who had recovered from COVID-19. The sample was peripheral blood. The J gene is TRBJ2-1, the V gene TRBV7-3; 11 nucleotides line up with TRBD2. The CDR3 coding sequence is TGTGCCAGCAGCTTATGGGGACTAGCGGAGTACAATGAGCAGTTCTTC. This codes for CASSLWGLAEYNEQFF.